The T cell receptor beta chain described here comes from a study of cytomegalovirus exposure and HLA in healthy donors. Whole-study results and caveats: Certain sequence variants were highly shared and formed a cluster, and this cluster was likely a sequencing artifact.

To note about this clone: Its antigen is undetermined.

The primer mix had 60 Vbeta and 13 Jbeta primers. Here immunoSEQ multiplex PCR was the method, and the copy in TCRdb shows in-frame clones only, minus some. The repertoire holds about 93,000 clones, 70% to 80% seen once, with approximately 0.6% in the top ten. This CDR3 is built from 18 residues. Germline CDR1 is SEHNR and CDR2 is FQNEAQ (reference sequence). V gave up 7 bases and J gave up 3 bases, with 27 bases separating them. The sequence was collected from a man aged 25-45 years in good health and CMV-seronegative. Sequencing input: PBMCs. J is TRBJ1-1 and V is TRBV7-9, with D perhaps matching TRBD1 (6 bases). The chain's CDR3 is CASNFGPGQNSLDTEAFF. CDR3 DNA: TGTGCCAGCAACTTCGGGCCTGGACAGAATTCTCTAGACACTGAAGCTTTCTTT.